This TCR beta chain was documented in a study of identical twins. Study outcomes and limitations: Low generation-probability sequences were in excess among twin-shared out-of-frame alpha sequences. Clonotypes of the beta chain that were abundant in cord blood carried fewer insertions (memory repertoires showed none).

Comment on this clonotype: Its antigen is still unknown.

TCRdb reanalysed the 5' RACE reads using MiXCR and keeps one entry per CDR3 protein. The data contain about 520,000 distinct CDR3 sequences, about 20% of them seen just once; the ten biggest clones take up 0.8% to 1%. V was trimmed by 3 bases and J by 2 bases, leaving 11 bases between them. CDR3 length: 13 residues. Germline assignment: CDR1 DFQATT and CDR2 SNEGSKA (reference sequence). This sample was shared with a second study, whose subject was T cells expressing NK-cell markers. That paper states: Researchers got TCR beta repertoires out of sorted CD3+CD56+NKG2C+, CD3+CD56+NKG2C- and CD3+CD56-NKG2C+ T cells. For about six donors, the dominant NKG2C+ clonotypes made up roughly 1.0-7.0% of their CD8+ T cells.

Input material: CD4+ T cells sorted from blood. This rearrangement joins TRBV20-1 to TRBJ2-7; a weak D match, TRBD2 (5 bases). The sequence was obtained from a woman in her late teens or twenties in good health. The CDR3 DNA reads TGCAGTGCTAGTGGAGCGGCTCCCTACGAGCAGTACTTC. It translates to CSASGAAPYEQYF.